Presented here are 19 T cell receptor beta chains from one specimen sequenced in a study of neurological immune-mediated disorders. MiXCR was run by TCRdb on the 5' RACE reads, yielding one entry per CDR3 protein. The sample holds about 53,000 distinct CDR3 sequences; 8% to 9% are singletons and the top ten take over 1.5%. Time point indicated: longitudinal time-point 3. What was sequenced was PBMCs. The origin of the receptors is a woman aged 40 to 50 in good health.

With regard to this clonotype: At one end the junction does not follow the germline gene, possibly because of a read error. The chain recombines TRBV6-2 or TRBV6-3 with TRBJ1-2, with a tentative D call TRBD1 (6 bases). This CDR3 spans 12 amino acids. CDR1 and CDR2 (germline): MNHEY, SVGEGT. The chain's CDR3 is CARSSTGYGYTF. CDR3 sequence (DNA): TGTGCCCGCAGTTCGACAGGCTATGGCTACACCTTC.

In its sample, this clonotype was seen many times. DNA for the CDR3: TGTGCCAGCAGGCTCCGTACCTTGAGGGGCGCCGCCTATAATTCACCCCTCCACTTT. Protein: CASRLRTLRGAAYNSPLHF. The rearrangement joins TRBV27 to TRBJ1-6; possibly TRBD1 for D (5 bases). From germline, CDR1 is MNHEY and CDR2 SMNVEV (reference sequence). CDR3 length: 19 residues. The ends were cut back, 6 bases at V and 2 bases at J, with 23 bases in the middle.

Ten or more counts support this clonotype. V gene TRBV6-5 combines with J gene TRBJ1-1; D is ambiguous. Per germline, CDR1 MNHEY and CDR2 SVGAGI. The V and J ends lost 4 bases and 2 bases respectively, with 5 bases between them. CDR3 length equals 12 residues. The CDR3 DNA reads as TGTGCCAGCAGTTCCATAAACACTGAAGCTTTCTTT. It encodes CASSSINTEAFF.

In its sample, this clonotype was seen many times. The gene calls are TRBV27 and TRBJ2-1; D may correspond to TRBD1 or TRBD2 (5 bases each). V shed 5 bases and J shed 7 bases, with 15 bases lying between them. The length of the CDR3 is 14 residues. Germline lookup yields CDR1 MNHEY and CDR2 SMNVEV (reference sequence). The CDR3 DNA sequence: TGTGCCAGCAGTAAAGGGACGGCATGGAATGAGCAGTTCTTC. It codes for CASSKGTAWNEQFF.

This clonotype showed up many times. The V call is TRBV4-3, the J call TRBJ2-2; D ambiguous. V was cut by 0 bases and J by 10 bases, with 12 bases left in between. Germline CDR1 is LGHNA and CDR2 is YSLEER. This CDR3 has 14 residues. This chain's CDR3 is CASSQDLSLQELFF. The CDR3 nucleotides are TGCGCCAGCAGCCAAGATCTGAGCTTACAGGAGCTGTTTTTT.

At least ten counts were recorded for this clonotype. The CDR3 region has the DNA TGCGCCAGCGGCCCGATCACTTCGATGAACACTGAAGCTTTCTTT. Its translation is CASGPITSMNTEAFF. J is TRBJ1-1 and V is TRBV5-1, with D unclear. Germline V gene lookup returns CDR1 SGHRS and CDR2 YFSETQ. Trimming cost V 7 bases and J 0 bases, with 16 bases left between them. The length of the CDR3 is 15 residues.

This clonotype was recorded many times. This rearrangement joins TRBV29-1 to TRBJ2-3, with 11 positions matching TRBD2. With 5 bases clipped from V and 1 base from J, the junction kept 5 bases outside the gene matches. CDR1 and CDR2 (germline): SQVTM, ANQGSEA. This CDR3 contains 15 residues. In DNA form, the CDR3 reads TGCAGCGTTAAACTAGCGGGAGCCGGCACAGATACGCAGTATTTT. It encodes CSVKLAGAGTDTQYF.

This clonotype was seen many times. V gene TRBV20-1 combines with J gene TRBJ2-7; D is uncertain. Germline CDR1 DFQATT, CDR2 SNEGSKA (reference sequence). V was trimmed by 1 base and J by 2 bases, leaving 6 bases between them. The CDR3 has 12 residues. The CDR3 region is CSARAQPYEQYF. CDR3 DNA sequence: TGCAGTGCTAGAGCCCAGCCCTACGAGCAGTACTTC.

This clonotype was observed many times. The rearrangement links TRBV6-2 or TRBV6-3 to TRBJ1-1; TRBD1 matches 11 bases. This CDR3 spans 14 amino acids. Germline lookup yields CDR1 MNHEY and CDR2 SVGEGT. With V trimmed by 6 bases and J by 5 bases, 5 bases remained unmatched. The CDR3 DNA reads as TGTGCCAGCAGACGGACAGGGGGCCGGACTGAAGCTTTCTTT. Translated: CASRRTGGRTEAFF.

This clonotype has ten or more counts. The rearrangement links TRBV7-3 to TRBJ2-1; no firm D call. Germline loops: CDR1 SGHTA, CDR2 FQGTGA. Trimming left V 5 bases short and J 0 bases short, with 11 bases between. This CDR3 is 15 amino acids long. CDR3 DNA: TGTGCCAGCAGCCCCGATGTTAGCTCCTACAATGAGCAGTTCTTC. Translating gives CASSPDVSSYNEQFF.

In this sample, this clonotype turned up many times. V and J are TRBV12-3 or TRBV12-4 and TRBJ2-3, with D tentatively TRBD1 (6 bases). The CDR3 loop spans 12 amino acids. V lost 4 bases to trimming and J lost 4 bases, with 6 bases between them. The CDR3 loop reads CASSWTADTQYF. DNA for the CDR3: TGTGCCAGCAGTTGGACAGCAGATACGCAGTATTTT.

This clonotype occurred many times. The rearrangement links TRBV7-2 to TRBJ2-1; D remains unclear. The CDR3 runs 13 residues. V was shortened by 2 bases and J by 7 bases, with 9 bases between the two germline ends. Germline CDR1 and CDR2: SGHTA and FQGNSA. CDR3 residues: CASSLWERNEQFF. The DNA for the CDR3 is TGTGCCAGCAGCTTATGGGAACGGAATGAGCAGTTCTTC.

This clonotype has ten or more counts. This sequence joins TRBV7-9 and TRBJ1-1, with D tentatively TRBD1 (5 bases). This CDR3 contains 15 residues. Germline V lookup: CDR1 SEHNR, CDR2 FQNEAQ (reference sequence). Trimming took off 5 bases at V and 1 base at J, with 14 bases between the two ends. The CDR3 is CASSPQGHRNTEAFF. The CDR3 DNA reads TGTGCCAGCAGCCCCCAAGGACACCGGAACACTGAAGCTTTCTTT.

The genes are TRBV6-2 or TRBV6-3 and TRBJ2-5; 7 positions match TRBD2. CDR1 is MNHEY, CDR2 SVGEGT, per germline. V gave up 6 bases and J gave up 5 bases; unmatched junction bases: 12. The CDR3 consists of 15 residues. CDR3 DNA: TGTGCCAGCAGCGACCGCCAGCGGGGCGGGGAGACCCAGTACTTC. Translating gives CASSDRQRGGETQYF.

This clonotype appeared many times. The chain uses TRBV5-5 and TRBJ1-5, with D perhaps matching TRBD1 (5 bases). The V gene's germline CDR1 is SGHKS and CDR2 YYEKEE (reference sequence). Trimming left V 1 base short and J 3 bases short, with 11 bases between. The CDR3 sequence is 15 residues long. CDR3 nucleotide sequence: TGTGCCAGCAGCTTGTTCTCAGGGAACAATCAGCCCCAGCATTTT. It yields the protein CASSLFSGNNQPQHF. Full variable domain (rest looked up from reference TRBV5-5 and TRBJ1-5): DAGVTQSPTHLIKTRGQQVTLRCSPISGHKSVSWYQQVLGQGPQFIFQYYEKEERGRGNFPDRFSARQFPNYSSELNVNALLLGDSALYLCASSLFSGNNQPQHFGDGTRLSIL.

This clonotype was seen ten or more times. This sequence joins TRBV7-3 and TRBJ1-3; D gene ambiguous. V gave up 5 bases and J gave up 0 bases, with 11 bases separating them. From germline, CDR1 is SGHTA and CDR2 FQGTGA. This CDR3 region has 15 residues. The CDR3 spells CASSPDGLSGNTIYF. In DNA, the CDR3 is TGTGCCAGCAGCCCGGACGGCCTCTCTGGAAACACCATATATTTT.

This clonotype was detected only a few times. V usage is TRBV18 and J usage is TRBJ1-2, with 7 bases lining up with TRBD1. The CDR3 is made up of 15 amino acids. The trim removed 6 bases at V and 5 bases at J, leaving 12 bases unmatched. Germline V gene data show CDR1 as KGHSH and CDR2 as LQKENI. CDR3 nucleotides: TGTGCCAGCTCGTACAGGGGCCAGGACCTATATGGCTACACCTTC. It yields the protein CASSYRGQDLYGYTF.

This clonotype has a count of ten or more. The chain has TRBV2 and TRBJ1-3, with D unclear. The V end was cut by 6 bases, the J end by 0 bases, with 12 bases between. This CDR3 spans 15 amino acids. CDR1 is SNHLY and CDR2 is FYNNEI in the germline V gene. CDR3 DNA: TGTGCCAGCAGATTAATCGGGTACTCTGGAAACACCATATATTTT. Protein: CASRLIGYSGNTIYF.

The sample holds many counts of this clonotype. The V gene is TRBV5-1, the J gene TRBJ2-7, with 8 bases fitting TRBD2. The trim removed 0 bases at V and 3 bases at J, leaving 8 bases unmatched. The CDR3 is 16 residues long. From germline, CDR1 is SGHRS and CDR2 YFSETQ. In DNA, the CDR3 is TGCGCCAGCAGCTTGGGTGCGGGGGGCCCCTACTACGAGCAGTACTTC. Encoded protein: CASSLGAGGPYYEQYF.